This T cell receptor (beta chain) was profiled in a study of T cells in Graves' hyperthyroidism and ophthalmopathy. Turning to the study itself: Before treatment of any kind, peripheral blood was taken at initial diagnosis. General study points: For ophthalmopathy, model prediction preceded onset by a median about 6 months.

The TCR beta CDR3 regions underwent amplification using RNA transcripts as the source. HTBI primers were employed in a first-round RT-PCR of the TCR CDR3. TCRdb reprocessed the multiplex PCR reads with MiXCR, giving one entry per CDR3 protein. The sample records 400,000 to 500,000 distinct CDR3 sequences, roughly 14% being singletons. With regard to this clonotype: What it binds is not known.

Reasons for excluding patients were uncontrolled infection, other autoimmune disease, pregnancy or lactation. Clinical symptoms, serum thyroxine and TRAb, thyroid ultrasound and orbital computed tomography were used for the diagnoses. Sequencing was done on a sample of blood. This sequence originates from a man aged 18 to 35 with Graves' ophthalmopathy.

The CDR3 DNA reads as TGTGCCAGTAGCGCCGGACGGTCGTACGAGCAGTACTTC. Translation gives CASSAGRSYEQYF. This rearrangement joins TRBV19 to TRBJ2-7; D remains unclear. Deletions cut 6 bases from V and 4 bases from J, with 13 bases between. Germline CDR1 is LNHDA and CDR2 is SQIVND (reference sequence). This CDR3 has 13 residues. The full variable domain, completed using reference TRBV19 and TRBJ2-7, is DGGITQSPKYLFRKEGQNVTLSCEQNLNHDAMYWYRQDPGQGLRLIYYSQIVNDFQKGDIAEGYSVSREKKESFPLTVTSAQKNPTAFYLCASSAGRSYEQYFGPGTRLTVT.